This record looks at one T cell receptor beta chain sequence and its context. The antigen is unknown. The data were produced by immunoSEQ multiplex PCR, yet TCRdb's version contains in-frame clones alone and is incomplete. The table includes some 500,000 clones, 70% to 80% detected once. The V and J ends lost 2 bases and 10 bases respectively, with 6 bases between them. Germline V gives CDR1 SGHAT, CDR2 FQDESV (reference sequence). The CDR3 is 12 amino acids. This entry belongs to a study of shared clonotypes between healthy human individuals. Study outcomes and limitations: What limited the represented genetic and exposure-history diversity was the small number of donors.

Healthy and HIV-negative, the adult donors had no recent acute infections or vaccinations. The TCR originated in a woman in her forties in good health. Some clones in this sample may be carry-over from other donors' samples. Material for sequencing was PBMCs. The chain is built from TRBV11-1 and TRBJ1-6; D unresolved. This chain's CDR3 is CASSLHASPLHF. CDR3 nucleotide sequence: TGTGCCAGCAGCTTACACGCCTCACCCCTCCACTTT.